The present T cell receptor beta chain was sequenced within a study of T cell responses to AZD1222 COVID-19 vaccine. General study points: Spike-specific TCRs gained breadth and depth after people received two AZD1222 doses. Epitopes outside B.1.351 and B.1.1.7 mutated regions reportedly drew nearly half of spike TCRs.

TCRdb's copy holds only in-frame clones and misses some; the assay was immunoSEQ multiplex PCR. The data hold 130,000 or so clones, with about 93% observed a single time. To note about this clone: Its antigen remains unknown.

The V end was cut by 1 base, the J end by 5 bases, with 10 bases between. Germline V CDR1 and CDR2: SGHTS, YDEGEE. The CDR3 has 14 residues. The chain uses TRBV5-8 and TRBJ1-5, with TRBD1 as a possible D gene (6 bases). The sequence derives from an adult in good health. The source material was peripheral blood, sampled on day 0 of AZD1222 vaccination. The CDR3 reads CASSLLGGYQPQHF. The CDR3 DNA reads TGTGCCAGCAGCTTGCTAGGGGGATATCAGCCCCAGCATTTT.